A single sample gave rise to the 24 T cell receptor beta chains below, sequenced in a study of blood T cell repertoires in COVID-19. Here immunoSEQ multiplex PCR was the method, and the copy in TCRdb shows in-frame clones only, minus some. Of about 210,000 clones listed, 80% to 90% were seen once; the top ten hold 7.5% to 10%. Sequencing input: PBMCs or T cells enriched from blood (not recorded which). The receptors here all came from a man aged 35-49 years who had recovered from COVID-19.

This clone was detected only once. This sequence joins TRBV19 and TRBJ2-3; 8 positions agree with TRBD1. This CDR3 has 16 residues. Germline CDR1 and CDR2: LNHDA and SQIVND (reference sequence). After removal of 0 bases from V and 0 bases from J, the junction contained 2 bases not matched to a gene. CDR3 bases: TGTGCCAGTAGTATAGACCGGGACAGGAGCACAGATACGCAGTATTTT. Encoded protein: CASSIDRDRSTDTQYF.

The chain uses TRBV7-8 and TRBJ1-1; D not certain. This CDR3 region has 13 residues. CDR1 is SGHVS, CDR2 FQNEAQ, per germline. The V gene lost 5 bases and the J gene lost 4 bases, with 11 bases spanning the gap. CDR3 in DNA: TGTGCCAGCAGCCTGCGGTGGTCCACTGAAGCTTTCTTT. Translating gives CASSLRWSTEAFF.

The CDR3 protein is CASSNFVAGGGDIQYF. The CDR3 DNA reads TGTGCCAGCAGCAATTTTGTAGCGGGGGGCGGGGACATTCAGTACTTC. The chain is built from TRBV4-2 and TRBJ2-4; 10 bases align to TRBD2. Germline V gives CDR1 LGHNA, CDR2 YNFKEQ. The CDR3 has 16 residues. The V and J ends lost 5 bases and 8 bases, in that order; junction bases with no gene match: 12.

The CDR3 protein is CASSPGVTLGGYTF. CDR3 bases: TGTGCCAGCAGTCCCGGGGTGACCCTGGGGGGCTACACCTTC. The V call is TRBV25-1, the J call TRBJ1-2, with D hard to call. The CDR3 is made up of 14 amino acids. The germline gives CDR1 MGHDK, CDR2 SYGVNS. Trimming left V 5 bases short and J 8 bases short, with 18 bases between.

The chain joins TRBV4-1 to TRBJ1-5; D is unclear. Germline V gene lookup returns CDR1 MGHRA and CDR2 YSYEKL. The ends were cut back, 3 bases at V and 4 bases at J, with 13 bases in the middle. This CDR3 has 15 residues. The CDR3 protein is CASSQRRTGNQPQHF. In DNA form, the CDR3 reads TGCGCCAGCAGCCAGCGACGGACGGGGAATCAGCCCCAGCATTTT.

V and J are TRBV28 and TRBJ1-5; D not certain. The ends were cut back, 6 bases at V and 3 bases at J, with 15 bases in the middle. CDR1 MDHEN and CDR2 SYDVKM come from the germline V gene. The CDR3 runs to 15 residues. The CDR3: CASSLSGAFNQPQHF. The CDR3 DNA reads as TGTGCCAGCAGCCTCAGCGGTGCCTTCAATCAGCCCCAGCATTTT.

This chain links TRBV6-1 with TRBJ2-5, with TRBD1 matching over 7 bases. Trimming took 2 bases from V and 5 from J; bases not matched to a gene: 11. Germline V lookup: CDR1 MNHNS, CDR2 SASEGT. This CDR3 spans 16 amino acids. The CDR3 DNA reads as TGTGCCAGCAGTGAACGCAGGGGGTCCACTTGGGAGACCCAGTACTTC. Its protein product is CASSERRGSTWETQYF.

This clone was seen just once. V is TRBV11-1 and J is TRBJ2-1; maybe TRBD1 (6 bases). V lost 4 bases and J lost 3, with 13 bases in between. The CDR3 spans 15 residues. Germline CDR1 SGHAT, CDR2 FQDESV (reference sequence). CDR3 sequence: CASSSPRQVYNEQFF. In DNA, the CDR3 is TGTGCCAGCAGCTCTCCCCGACAGGTCTACAATGAGCAGTTCTTC.

The gene calls are TRBV7-9 and TRBJ1-3, with no clear D. Germline V gene sequence: CDR1 SEHNR, CDR2 FQNEAQ (reference sequence). Between the trimmed V and J ends, which lost 1 base and 7 bases, there was a span of 17 bases. The CDR3 sequence is 16 residues long. For the CDR3, the DNA is TGTGCCAGCAGCTTAGAGGCGGGCCGGTTTGGTAACACCATATATTTT. It specifies CASSLEAGRFGNTIYF.

As for this clone: Different DNA sequences within this sample yield the same CDR3. The rearrangement uses TRBV6-5 and TRBJ1-2; the match to TRBD1 covers 10 bases. Germline V gene sequence: CDR1 MNHEY, CDR2 SVGAGI. Losses at the gene ends were 5 bases for V and 4 bases for J; bases not matched to a gene: 7. The length of the CDR3 is 15 residues. In DNA, the CDR3 is TGTGCCAGCAGTAGGGACAGGGGCGTAGGCTATGGCTACACCTTC. It translates to CASSRDRGVGYGYTF.

As for this clone: Mismatch with germline at one junction end may stem from a read error. The chain uses TRBV19 and TRBJ1-2; 7 bases line up with TRBD1. The CDR3 is 13 amino acids. CDR1 and CDR2 from the germline V gene are LNHDA and SQIVND (reference sequence). This CDR3 reads CASSIPPAGGRFF. The CDR3 nucleotides are TGTGCCAGTAGTATCCCTCCGGCAGGGGGTCGCTTCTTC.

This chain uses TRBV30 with TRBJ1-6; 8 bases fit TRBD1. CDR3 length: 14 amino acids. CDR1 is GTSNPN, CDR2 SVGIG, per germline (reference sequence). V lost 3 bases to trimming and J lost 10 bases; unmatched junction nucleotides: 8. Here the CDR3 reads CAWSLRQGLSPLHF. CDR3 DNA: TGTGCCTGGAGCCTCAGACAGGGGCTGTCACCCCTCCACTTT.

The chain is built from TRBV2 and TRBJ1-5; 8 positions agree with TRBD1. The CDR3 length is 14 residues. Trimming took 8 bases from V and 6 from J; bases not matched to a gene: 9. In germline, CDR1 is SNHLY, CDR2 FYNNEI. For the CDR3, the DNA is TGTGCCAGCTCCACCGGGACAGGTGGTCAGCCCCAGCATTTT. This translates into CASSTGTGGQPQHF.

The chain recombines TRBV7-9 with TRBJ2-7; 7 bases are shared with TRBD2. CDR1 is SEHNR and CDR2 is FQNEAQ in the germline V gene (reference sequence). V lost 1 base, J lost 5 bases, and 8 bases stayed unmatched. This CDR3 is 15 amino acids long. The CDR3 coding sequence is TGTGCCAGCAGCTTAGGAGACCGGGAGGTGAACGAGCAGTACTTC. Its translation is CASSLGDREVNEQYF.

This chain links TRBV21-1 with TRBJ1-2; no DNA check was done on the table's D call, TRBD1. TRBV21-1 is marked as a pseudogene. This CDR3 has 15 amino acids. This CDR3 is CASTITDRGRRGYTF. For the CDR3, the DNA is TGTGCCAGCACCATTACCGACAGGGGGCGCAGAGGCTACACCTTC.

The rearrangement joins TRBV18 to TRBJ2-7; tentative D call: TRBD2 (5 bases). The CDR3 totals 14 residues. Germline V gene sequence: CDR1 KGHSH, CDR2 LQKENI. V lost 6 bases and J lost 3, with 15 bases in between. The CDR3 DNA reads as TGTGCCAGCTCGCCCCCCTTGCGGGTCTACGAGCAGTACTTC. This encodes CASSPPLRVYEQYF.

The chain recombines TRBV6-5 with TRBJ2-7, with a tentative D call TRBD1 (6 bases). Trimming shortened V by 6 bases and J by 2 bases, and 14 bases separated the two germline ends. This CDR3 spans 14 amino acids. Germline V gives CDR1 MNHEY, CDR2 SVGAGI. The CDR3 here is CASSRGLYTYEQYF. CDR3 nucleotide sequence: TGTGCCAGCAGCAGGGGTCTTTATACCTACGAGCAGTACTTC.

V is TRBV7-2 and J is TRBJ2-1, with 8 bases lining up with TRBD2. Germline V CDR1 and CDR2: SGHTA, FQGNSA. The CDR3 length is 15 residues. V trimming: 2 bases; J trimming: 5 bases; junction bases outside the gene matches: 5. CDR3 in amino acids: CASSLMLAGNNEQFF. The CDR3 DNA reads as TGTGCCAGCAGCTTAATGTTAGCGGGGAACAATGAGCAGTTCTTC.

The chain links TRBV24-1 to TRBJ2-1, with TRBD2 as a possible D gene (6 bases). The V and J ends lost 3 bases and 6 bases respectively, with 14 bases between them. Germline CDR1 is KGHDR and CDR2 is SFDVKD. The CDR3 has 15 residues. The CDR3 protein is CATSDAGRTTNEQFF. The CDR3 bases are TGTGCCACCAGTGATGCGGGGCGGACTACCAATGAGCAGTTCTTC.

The chain employs TRBV4-1 and TRBJ2-1; D remains ambiguous. This CDR3 has 14 residues. The germline V gene encodes CDR1 MGHRA and CDR2 YSYEKL. V lost 0 bases, J lost 8 bases, and 11 bases lay in between. The CDR3 protein is CASSQDFRLYEQFF. CDR3 nucleotide sequence: TGCGCCAGCAGCCAAGATTTTCGTCTGTATGAGCAGTTCTTC.

The rearrangement joins TRBV6-1 to TRBJ1-4, with 11 bases lining up with TRBD1. The germline CDR1 and CDR2 sequences are MNHNS and SASEGT. Trimming at V came to 2 bases and at J to 8 bases, leaving 7 bases not matched to a gene. The CDR3 is made up of 16 amino acids. The CDR3 loop is CASSERDRGMKEKLFF. For the CDR3, the DNA is TGTGCCAGCAGTGAAAGGGACAGGGGGATGAAGGAAAAACTGTTTTTT.

The chain employs TRBV6-5 and TRBJ1-1; D is unresolved. V was pared by 7 bases and J by 5 bases, with 17 bases between. The CDR3 loop spans 14 amino acids. Germline CDR1 and CDR2: MNHEY and SVGAGI. The CDR3 DNA reads TGTGCCAGCACCCCGTCGGCAGGTTGGACTGAAGCTTTCTTT. This translates into CASTPSAGWTEAFF.

The V and J genes are TRBV30 and TRBJ1-6, with TRBD1 identical over 7 bases. The length of the CDR3 is 13 residues. V shed 7 bases and J 8 bases; nucleotides not matched to a gene: 8. CDR1 and CDR2 (germline): GTSNPN, SVGIG (reference sequence). The DNA for the CDR3 is TGTGCCTTCTCGGGACAGCAGTATTCACCCCTCCACTTT. Its protein is CAFSGQQYSPLHF.

The CDR3 coding sequence is TGCGCCAGCAGCCGAACCGGGACTAGTCAAAAGACCCAGTACTTC. This gives the protein CASSRTGTSQKTQYF. The genes are TRBV4-1 and TRBJ2-5, with 8 bases aligning to TRBD2. The CDR3 runs to 15 residues. Germline V gives CDR1 MGHRA, CDR2 YSYEKL. V was clipped by 4 bases and J by 6 bases; unmatched bases: 10.